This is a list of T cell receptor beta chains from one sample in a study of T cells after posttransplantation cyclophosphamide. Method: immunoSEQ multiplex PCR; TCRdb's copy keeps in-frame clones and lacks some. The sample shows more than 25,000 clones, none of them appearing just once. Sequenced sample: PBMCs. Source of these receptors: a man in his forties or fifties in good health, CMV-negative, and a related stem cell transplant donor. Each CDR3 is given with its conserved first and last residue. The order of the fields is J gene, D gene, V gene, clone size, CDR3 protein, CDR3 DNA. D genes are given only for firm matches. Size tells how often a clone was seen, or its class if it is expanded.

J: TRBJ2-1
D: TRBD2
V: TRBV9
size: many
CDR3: CASSPTSGRASFNEQFF
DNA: TGTGCCAGCAGCCCGACTAGCGGGAGGGCCTCATTCAATGAGCAGTTCTTC

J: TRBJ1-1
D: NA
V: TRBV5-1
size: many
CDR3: CASSLLGQSTNTEAFF
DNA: TGCGCCAGCAGCTTGTTAGGACAGAGTACGAACACTGAAGCTTTCTTT

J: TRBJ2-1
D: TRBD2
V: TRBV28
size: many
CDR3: CASSLAGGSYNNEQFF
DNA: TGTGCCAGCAGTTTAGCGGGAGGGTCCTATAACAATGAGCAGTTCTTC

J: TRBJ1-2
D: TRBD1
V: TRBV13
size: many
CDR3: CASSPGQGNGGYTF
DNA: TGTGCCAGCAGCCCAGGACAGGGAAACGGTGGCTACACCTTC

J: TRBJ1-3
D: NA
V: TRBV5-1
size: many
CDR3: CASSLLGGSSGNTIYF
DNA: TGCGCCAGCAGCCTCCTTGGGGGGAGCTCTGGAAACACCATATATTTT

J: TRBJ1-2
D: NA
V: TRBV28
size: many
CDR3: CASSLQRVVYGYTF
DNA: TGTGCCAGCAGTTTACAGAGGGTAGTTTACGGCTACACCTTC

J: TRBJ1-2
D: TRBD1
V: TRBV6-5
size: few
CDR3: CASSAYQGGYGYTF
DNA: TGTGCCAGCAGTGCTTACCAGGGGGGCTATGGCTACACCTTC

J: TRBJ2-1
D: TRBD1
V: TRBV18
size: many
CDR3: CASSPGGQGGNEQFF
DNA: TGTGCCAGCTCACCGGGCGGACAGGGGGGTAATGAGCAGTTCTTC

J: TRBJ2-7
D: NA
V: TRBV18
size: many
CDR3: CASSPDQAYEQYF
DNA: TGTGCCAGCTCACCAGATCAGGCCTACGAGCAGTACTTC

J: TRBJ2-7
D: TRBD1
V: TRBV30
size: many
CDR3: CAWSRQGIGDEQYF
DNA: TGTGCCTGGAGCCGACAGGGAATCGGGGACGAGCAGTACTTC

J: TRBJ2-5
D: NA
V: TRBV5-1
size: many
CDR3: CASSLTSTETQYF
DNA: TGCGCCAGCAGCTTGACCAGTACCGAGACCCAGTACTTC